The 15 T cell receptor beta chains below were found in one sample sequenced in a study of shared clonotypes between healthy human individuals. Measured with immunoSEQ multiplex PCR; TCRdb has only the in-frame clones, and not every one. The sample carries fewer than 200,000 clones, approximately 92% recorded once. The sample was naive CD4+ T cells sorted from blood. The subset denotes: CD45RA+ positively selected. The receptors originated from a woman younger than 45 in good health.

The rearrangement uses TRBV29-1 and TRBJ2-7; 10 nucleotides align to TRBD1. The CDR3 is 14 amino acids. The ends lost 2 bases at V and 3 bases at J; junction bases unmatched: 4. Germline V gives CDR1 SQVTM, CDR2 ANQGSEA. This CDR3 reads CSVEPGTGDYEQYF. The CDR3 bases are TGCAGCGTTGAACCCGGGACAGGGGACTACGAGCAGTACTTC.

The chain couples TRBV2 to TRBJ2-7, with TRBD2 matching 12 bases. The junction had 4 bases not matched to a gene; V was cut back by 3 bases and J by 4 bases. CDR3 size: 15 residues. Germline lookup yields CDR1 SNHLY and CDR2 FYNNEI. DNA of the CDR3: TGTGCCAGCAGTGAGGGACTAGCGGGCTCTTACGAGCAGTACTTC. It encodes CASSEGLAGSYEQYF.

Notes on this clone: Other DNA sequences of this sample code for an identical CDR3. The rearrangement joins TRBV5-1 to TRBJ1-1; D not resolved. The CDR3 length is 13 residues. V gave up 1 base and J gave up 1 base, with 5 bases separating them. Per germline, CDR1 SGHRS and CDR2 YFSETQ. This CDR3 reads CASSLRQNTEAFF. CDR3 in DNA: TGCGCCAGCAGCTTGCGACAGAACACTGAAGCTTTCTTT.

This chain uses TRBV7-2 with TRBJ1-3; D gene uncertain. In germline, CDR1 is SGHTA, CDR2 FQGNSA. Trimming took 4 bases from V and 0 from J, leaving 19 bases between them. This CDR3 contains 18 residues. DNA for the CDR3: TGTGCCAGCAGCTCTGGGCCAGGAAGGGCCCTCTCTGGAAACACCATATATTTT. Its protein product is CASSSGPGRALSGNTIYF.

This chain joins TRBV7-3 and TRBJ2-7, with D uncertain. Trimming cost V 2 bases and J 3 bases, with 8 bases left between them. Germline CDR1 reads SGHTA; CDR2 reads FQGTGA. CDR3 length equals 13 residues. The CDR3 loop reads CASSLDSGYEQYF. CDR3 bases: TGTGCCAGCAGCTTAGACTCTGGCTACGAGCAGTACTTC.

This chain uses TRBV11-2 with TRBJ2-5; 7 bases are shared with TRBD2. Judging by the DNA end, TRBJ2-7 fits better; the J call may be wrong. This CDR3 comprises 12 residues. CDR1 is SGHAT and CDR2 is FQNNGV in the germline V gene. The CDR3, as DNA: TGTGCCAGCAGCCCTAGCGGATACGAGCAGTACTTC. It is translated as CASSPSGYEQYF.

This chain joins TRBV5-4 and TRBJ2-2; a possible D gene is TRBD1 (5 bases). Deletions cut 1 base from V and 3 bases from J, with 10 bases between. This CDR3 contains 15 residues. Germline lookup yields CDR1 SGHNT and CDR2 YYREEE (reference sequence). The CDR3 sequence is CASSLYQGYTGELFF. CDR3 nucleotides: TGTGCCAGCAGCTTGTATCAGGGATACACCGGGGAGCTGTTTTTT.

In regard to this clone: The same CDR3 also results from other DNA sequences found in this sample. The V call is TRBV18, the J call TRBJ1-5; 10 bases line up with TRBD1. CDR1 and CDR2 (germline): KGHSH, LQKENI. Unmatched junction bases numbered 3, after V lost 5 bases and J lost 2 bases. CDR3 length: 15 residues. The CDR3 loop is CASSLGTGGNQPQHF. CDR3 sequence (DNA): TGTGCCAGCTCATTAGGGACAGGGGGCAATCAGCCCCAGCATTTT.

This clone is a singleton in its sample. The rearrangement joins TRBV6-5 to TRBJ2-5; D perhaps matches TRBD2 (6 bases). The J call may be faulty, since TRBJ2-7 better matches the DNA end. The CDR3 contains 14 residues. The germline V gene has CDR1 MNHEY and CDR2 SVGAGI. The CDR3 loop reads CASSYSRGTYEQYF. CDR3 nucleotides: TGTGCCAGCAGTTACTCGCGGGGCACCTACGAGCAGTACTTC.

The V and J genes are TRBV10-3 and TRBJ2-7, with 12 positions matching TRBD1. Germline assignment: CDR1 ENHRY and CDR2 SYGVKD. The CDR3 consists of 14 residues. J lost 6 bases, V lost 5 bases, and 5 bases had no gene match. The CDR3 protein is CAISPGQGAGEQYF. The CDR3 DNA sequence: TGTGCCATCAGTCCGGGACAGGGGGCAGGCGAGCAGTACTTC.

V and J are TRBV6-1 and TRBJ1-2; TRBD1 agrees at 7 bases. The germline V gene has CDR1 MNHNS and CDR2 SASEGT. The CDR3 is 14 residues long. V shed 3 bases and J 6 bases; nucleotides not matched to a gene: 7. CDR3 region: CASSEPYRGHGYTF. The CDR3 coding sequence is TGTGCCAGCAGTGAGCCCTATAGGGGGCATGGCTACACCTTC.

The chain links TRBV28 to TRBJ2-7; 7 nucleotides align to TRBD1. Germline loops: CDR1 MDHEN, CDR2 SYDVKM. V lost 5 bases, J lost 2 bases, and 6 bases stayed unmatched. The CDR3 is 14 residues long. CDR3 protein: CASSLDREPYEQYF. The DNA of the CDR3 is TGTGCCAGCAGTCTTGACAGGGAGCCCTACGAGCAGTACTTC.

V usage is TRBV7-3 and J usage is TRBJ2-7, with 11 bases fitting TRBD2. Germline V gene sequence: CDR1 SGHTA, CDR2 FQGTGA. The CDR3 runs to 16 residues. With 5 bases clipped from V and 1 base from J, the junction kept 7 bases outside the gene matches. The CDR3 loop is CASSKTSGTGSYEQYF. The CDR3 DNA sequence: TGTGCCAGCAGCAAGACTAGCGGGACGGGGTCCTACGAGCAGTACTTC.

The chain employs TRBV7-2 and TRBJ1-3; no firm D call. Looked up from germline, CDR1 is SGHTA and CDR2 is FQGNSA. With 4 bases removed from V and 9 bases from J, the gap between germline ends came to 13 bases. This CDR3 contains 13 residues. This CDR3 reads CASSSLPGVTIYF. The CDR3 DNA sequence: TGTGCCAGCAGCTCCCTCCCCGGAGTCACCATATATTTT.

This rearrangement joins TRBV5-1 to TRBJ2-5; no clear D. Looked up from germline, CDR1 is SGHRS and CDR2 is YFSETQ. This CDR3 region has 14 residues. V dropped 0 bases and J dropped 2 bases, with 8 bases sitting between them. The CDR3 bases are TGCGCCAGCAGCTTGGATGGTGGGCAAGAGACCCAGTACTTC. Encoded protein: CASSLDGGQETQYF.